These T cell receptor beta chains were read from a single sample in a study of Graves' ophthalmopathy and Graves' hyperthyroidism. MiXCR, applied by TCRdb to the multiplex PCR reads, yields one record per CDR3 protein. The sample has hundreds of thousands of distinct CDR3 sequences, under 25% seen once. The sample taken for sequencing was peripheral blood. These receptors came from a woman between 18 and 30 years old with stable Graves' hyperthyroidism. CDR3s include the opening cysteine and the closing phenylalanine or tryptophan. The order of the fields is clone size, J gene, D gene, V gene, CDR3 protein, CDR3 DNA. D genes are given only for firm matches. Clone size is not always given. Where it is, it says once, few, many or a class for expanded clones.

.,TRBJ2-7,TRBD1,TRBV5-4,CASRTAGTGFYEQYF,TGTGCCAGCAGGACCGCGGGGACAGGATTTTACGAGCAGTACTTC
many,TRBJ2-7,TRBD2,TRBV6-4,CASTPPPREGPLSYEQYF,TGTGCCAGCACTCCCCCCCCGCGGGAGGGCCCACTCTCCTACGAGCAGTACTTC
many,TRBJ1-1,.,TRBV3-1,CASSHAQGSTEAFF,TGTGCCAGCAGCCACGCTCAGGGTAGCACTGAAGCTTTCTTT
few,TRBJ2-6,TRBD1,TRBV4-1,CASSQVAGGTGANVLTF,TGCGCCAGCAGCCAAGTGGCAGGGGGTACTGGGGCCAACGTCCTGACTTTC
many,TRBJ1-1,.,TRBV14,CASSQVQPGLAFF,TGTGCCAGCAGCCAAGTCCAGCCAGGTCTAGCTTTCTTT
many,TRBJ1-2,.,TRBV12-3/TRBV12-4,CASSQTPIVTF,TGTGCCAGCAGTCAGACTCCGATTGTCACCTTC
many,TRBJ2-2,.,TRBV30,CAWSRRDTGELFF,TGTGCCTGGAGTAGGAGGGACACCGGGGAGCTGTTTTTT
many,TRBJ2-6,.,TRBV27,CASSLAGLGFSGANVLTF,TGTGCCAGCAGTTTAGCGGGGTTGGGGTTCTCTGGGGCCAACGTCCTGACTTTC
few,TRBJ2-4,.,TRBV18,CASSLLPARAKNTQYF,TGTGCCAGCTCACTCCTCCCAGCTCGGGCCAAAAACACTCAGTACTTC
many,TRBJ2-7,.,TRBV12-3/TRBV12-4,CASSLSVSEQYF,TGTGCCAGCAGTTTATCGGTGAGCGAGCAGTACTTC
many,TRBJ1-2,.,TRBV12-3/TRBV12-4,CASSLGGLGYGYTF,TGTGCCAGCAGTTTAGGGGGGCTCGGCTATGGCTACACCTTC
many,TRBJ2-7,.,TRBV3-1,CASSQEAEQYF,TGTGCCAGCAGCCAAGAAGCCGAGCAGTACTTC
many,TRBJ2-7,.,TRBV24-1,CATSDLLGYEQYF,TGTGCCACCAGTGATTTGTTGGGGTACGAGCAGTACTTC
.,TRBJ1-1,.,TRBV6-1,CASSGAGLYAFF,TGTGCCAGCAGTGGTGCAGGGCTCTATGCTTTCTTT
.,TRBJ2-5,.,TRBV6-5,CASSLWGLEAQYF,TGTGCCAGCAGTTTGTGGGGTCTCGAGGCCCAGTACTTC
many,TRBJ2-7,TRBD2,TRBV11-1,CASSPRPGLAGSYEQYF,TGTGCCAGCAGCCCCCGGCCGGGACTAGCGGGATCCTACGAGCAGTACTTC
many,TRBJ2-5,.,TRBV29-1,CSSRGGGVQETQYF,TGCAGCAGCCGTGGCGGAGGGGTACAAGAGACCCAGTACTTC
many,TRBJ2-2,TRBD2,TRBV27,CASSLRASGIANTGELFF,TGTGCCAGCAGTTTAAGAGCTAGCGGGATAGCGAACACCGGGGAGCTGTTTTTT
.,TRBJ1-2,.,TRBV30,CAWSPGDGYGYTF,TGTGCCTGGAGTCCGGGGGACGGCTATGGCTACACCTTC
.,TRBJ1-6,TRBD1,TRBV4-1,CASSQGQGAISPLHF,TGCGCCAGCAGCCAAGGACAGGGGGCCATTTCACCCCTCCACTTT
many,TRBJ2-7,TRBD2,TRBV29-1,CSVEGLAGIYEQYF,TGCAGCGTTGAAGGGTTAGCGGGAATCTACGAGCAGTACTTC
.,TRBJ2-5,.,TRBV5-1,CASSFREETQYF,TGTGCCAGCAGCTTTCGGGAAGAGACCCAGTACTTC
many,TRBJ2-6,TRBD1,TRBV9,CASSVRTGTHSGANVLTF,TGTGCCAGCAGCGTTAGGACAGGGACGCACTCTGGGGCCAACGTCCTGACTTTC
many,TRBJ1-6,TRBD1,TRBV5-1,CASSRDRSGSPLHF,TGCGCCAGCAGCCGGGACAGGTCGGGTTCACCCCTCCACTTT
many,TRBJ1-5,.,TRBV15,CATSEPTSYNQPQHF,TGTGCCACCAGCGAACCTACAAGCTACAATCAGCCCCAGCATTTT
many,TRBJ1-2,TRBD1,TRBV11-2,CASSFSPGTANYGYTF,TGTGCCAGCAGCTTTTCGCCCGGGACAGCTAACTATGGCTACACCTTC
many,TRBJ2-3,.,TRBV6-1,CASSVQSLTDTQYF,TGTGCCAGCAGTGTTCAATCCCTCACAGATACGCAGTATTTT
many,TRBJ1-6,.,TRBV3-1,CASSPRQSSYNSPLHF,TGTGCCAGCAGCCCGAGACAGAGCTCCTATAATTCACCCCTCCACTTT
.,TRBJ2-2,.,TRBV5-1,CASSLASGALWNTGELLF,TGCGCCAGCAGCTTGGCTTCCGGGGCCCTATGGAACACCGGGGAGCTGTTGTTT
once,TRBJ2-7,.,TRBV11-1,CASSSHGGTPPPYEQYF,TGTGCCAGCAGCTCCCACGGCGGGACTCCTCCGCCCTACGAGCAGTACTTC
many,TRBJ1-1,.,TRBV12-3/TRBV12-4,CASSFQSSHNTEAFF,TGTGCCAGCAGTTTCCAGTCAAGCCATAACACTGAAGCTTTCTTT
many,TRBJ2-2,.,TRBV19,CASSISRDTGELFF,TGTGCCAGTAGTATTAGCAGGGACACCGGGGAGCTGTTTTTT
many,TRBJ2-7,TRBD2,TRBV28,CASSFVPSGSDEQYF,TGTGCCAGCAGTTTTGTTCCTAGCGGGAGTGATGAGCAGTACTTC
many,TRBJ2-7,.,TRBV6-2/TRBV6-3,CASRQSPKQRGSLEQYF,TGTGCCAGCAGACAATCCCCAAAACAGAGGGGCTCTTTAGAGCAGTACTTC
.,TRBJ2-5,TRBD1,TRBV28,CASSLWWDRERQETRYF,TGTGCCAGCAGTTTATGGTGGGACAGGGAGCGCCAAGAGACCCGGTACTTC
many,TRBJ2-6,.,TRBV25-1,CASSGGGLGANVLTF,TGTGCCAGCAGTGGAGGGGGGCTTGGGGCCAACGTCCTGACTTTC
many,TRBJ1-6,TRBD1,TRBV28,CASSFVGGEQFYNSPLHF,TGTGCCAGCAGTTTCGTAGGGGGCGAGCAATTCTATAATTCACCCCTCCACTTT
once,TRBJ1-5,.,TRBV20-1,CSASYRAQIDQPQHF,TGCAGTGCTTCTTACCGGGCCCAGATCGATCAGCCCCAGCATTTT
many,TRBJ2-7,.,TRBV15,CATSTSTEAPYEQYF,TGTGCCACCAGCACGTCGACAGAGGCCCCCTACGAGCAGTACTTC
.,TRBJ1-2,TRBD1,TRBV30,CACTIPGQSFYGYTF,TGTGCCTGCACGATCCCGGGACAGAGCTTCTATGGCTACACCTTC
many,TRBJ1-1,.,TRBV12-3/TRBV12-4,CASSLGQGEAFF,TGTGCCAGCAGTTTGGGGCAGGGGGAAGCTTTCTTT
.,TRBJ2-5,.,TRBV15,CATSLYAGETQYF,TGTGCCACCAGCTTATACGCGGGAGAGACCCAGTACTTC
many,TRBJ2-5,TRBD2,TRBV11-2,CASSSRRTSGKETQYF,TGTGCCAGCAGTTCACGGCGGACTAGCGGGAAAGAGACCCAGTACTTC
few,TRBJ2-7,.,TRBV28,CASSLELDGDRTYEQYF,TGTGCCAGCAGTTTAGAGCTTGATGGGGACCGTACTTACGAGCAGTACTTC
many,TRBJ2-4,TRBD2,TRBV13,CASSFGGTKNIQYF,TGTGCCAGCAGCTTCGGGGGGACCAAAAACATTCAGTACTTC
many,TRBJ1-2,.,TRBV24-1,CATSEGADYGYTF,TGTGCCACCAGTGAGGGGGCAGACTATGGCTACACCTTC
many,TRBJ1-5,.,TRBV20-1,CSAATPDSDQPQHF,TGCAGTGCCGCCACCCCAGACAGTGATCAGCCCCAGCATTTT
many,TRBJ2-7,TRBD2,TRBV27,CASSFSREGRREQYF,TGTGCCAGCAGTTTCTCGCGGGAGGGCCGGAGAGAGCAGTACTTC
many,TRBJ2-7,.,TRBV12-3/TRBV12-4,CASSGDYEQYF,TGTGCCAGCAGTGGGGACTACGAGCAGTACTTC
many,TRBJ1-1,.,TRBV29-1,CSVPKGTLSKGTEAFF,TGCAGCGTTCCGAAGGGGACCCTTTCAAAGGGTACTGAAGCTTTCTTT
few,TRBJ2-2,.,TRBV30,CASPSPMTNTGELFF,TGTGCCTCCCCCTCCCCCATGACGAACACCGGGGAGCTGTTTTTT
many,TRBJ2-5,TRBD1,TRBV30,CAWSRTGVRETQYF,TGTGCCTGGAGTCGGACAGGGGTACGTGAGACCCAGTACTTC
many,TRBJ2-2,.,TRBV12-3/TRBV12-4,CASSRSGMNTGELFF,TGTGCCAGCAGTAGGAGCGGAATGAACACCGGGGAGCTGTTTTTT
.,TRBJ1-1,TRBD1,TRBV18,CASSELQTGGTEAFF,TGTGCCAGCTCAGAACTTCAAACAGGGGGCACTGAAGCTTTCTTT
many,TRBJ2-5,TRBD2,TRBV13,CASSPQVASGRASETQYF,TGTGCCAGCAGCCCCCAGGTCGCTAGCGGGAGGGCCTCGGAGACCCAGTACTTC